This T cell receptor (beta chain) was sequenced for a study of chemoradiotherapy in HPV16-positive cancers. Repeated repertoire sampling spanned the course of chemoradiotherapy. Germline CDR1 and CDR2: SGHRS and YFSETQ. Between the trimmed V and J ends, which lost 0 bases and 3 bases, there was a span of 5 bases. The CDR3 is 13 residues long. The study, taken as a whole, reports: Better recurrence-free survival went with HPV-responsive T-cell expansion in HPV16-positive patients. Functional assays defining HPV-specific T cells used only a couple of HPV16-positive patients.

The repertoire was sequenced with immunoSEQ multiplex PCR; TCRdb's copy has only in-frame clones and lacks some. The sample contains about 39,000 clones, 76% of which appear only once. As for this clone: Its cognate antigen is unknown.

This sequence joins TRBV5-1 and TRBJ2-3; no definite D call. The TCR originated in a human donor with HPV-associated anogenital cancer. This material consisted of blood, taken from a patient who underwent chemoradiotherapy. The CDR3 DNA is TGCGCCAGCAGCTTGGTCGGGACAGATACGCAGTATTTT. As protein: CASSLVGTDTQYF.